This T cell receptor (beta chain) came from a study of CD8+ T cells in alopecia areata. Whole-study context: Each day, treated patients took oral tofacitinib twice, at 5 to 10 mg per dose. Tofacitinib was given for 6 to 18 months, then stopped for 6 months. Study results and caveats: Higher clonality and more expanded CD8+ clones appeared in lesional than normal scalp.

Specimens obtained from alopecia areata patients comprised lesional scalp punch biopsies and peripheral blood. This clone was seen more than once but under ten times. Its specificity is not known. RNA was isolated and reverse transcribed to cDNA, the sequencing template. Here immunoSEQ multiplex PCR was the method, and the copy in TCRdb shows in-frame clones only, minus some. The table lists 110,000 to 150,000 clones, around 50% of them singletons, with 5% to 7% in the top ten. The sequence came from a human donor with alopecia areata. The source material was CD4+ T cells sorted from blood, sampled at week 0.

In nucleotides, the CDR3 is TGTGCCATCAGCCCCGGGCCACAAGAGACCCAGTACTTC. This gives the protein CAISPGPQETQYF. The chain joins TRBV10-3 to TRBJ2-5; unclear D gene. V lost 6 bases and J 2 bases, leaving 10 bases between the germline ends. Germline lookup yields CDR1 ENHRY and CDR2 SYGVKD. The CDR3 totals 13 residues.